Each of the 16 T cell receptor beta chains below was sequenced from the same sample in a study of T cell responses to AZD1222 COVID-19 vaccine. TCRdb keeps only in-frame clones here, not all; method: immunoSEQ multiplex PCR. The profile shows about 150,000 clones, more than 90% of them singletons. This sample comprised peripheral blood, obtained on day 0 of AZD1222 vaccination. These receptors all come from an adult in good health.

A few counts support this clone. This rearrangement joins TRBV30 to TRBJ2-7; no firm D call. V lost 5 bases and J lost 2, with 7 bases in between. Germline CDR1 is GTSNPN and CDR2 is SVGIG (reference sequence). CDR3 length equals 11 residues. This CDR3 is CAWQRAYEQYF. The CDR3 DNA is TGTGCCTGGCAAAGGGCCTACGAGCAGTACTTC.

In its sample, this clone was seen once. V usage is TRBV9 and J usage is TRBJ1-4, with 7 bases that match TRBD1. Germline CDR1 and CDR2: SGDLS and YYNGEE. V was clipped by 3 bases and J by 3 bases; unmatched bases: 2. There are 14 residues in the CDR3. The CDR3 nucleotides are TGTGCCAGCAGCGCAGGGGGACCTAATGAAAAACTGTTTTTT. Its protein is CASSAGGPNEKLFF.

The chain uses TRBV3-1 (or the pseudogene TRBV3-2) and TRBJ1-6; the match to TRBD1 covers 7 bases. This CDR3 comprises 15 residues. Trimming at V came to 7 bases and at J to 2 bases, leaving 5 bases not matched to a gene. CDR1 and CDR2 from the germline V gene are LGHDT and YNNKEL (reference sequence). The CDR3 DNA is TGTGCCAGCATGGCAGGGGGTCCCTATAATTCACCCCTCCACTTT. This codes for CASMAGGPYNSPLHF.

The chain uses TRBV2 and TRBJ2-1, with no clear D. Germline V lookup: CDR1 SNHLY, CDR2 FYNNEI. CDR3 length: 15 residues. V lost 5 bases to trimming and J lost 0 bases, with 11 bases between them. The CDR3 sequence: CASSLDQSSYNEQFF. CDR3 bases: TGTGCCAGCAGTCTGGACCAGAGCTCCTACAATGAGCAGTTCTTC. The entire variable domain, with the rest obtained from reference TRBV2 and TRBJ2-1, is as follows: EPEVTQTPSHQVTQMGQEVILRCVPISNHLYFYWYRQILGQKVEFLVSFYNNEISEKSEIFDDQFSVERPDGSNFTLKIRSTKLEDSAMYFCASSLDQSSYNEQFFGPGTRLTVL.

The chain is built from TRBV27 and TRBJ1-4; D unclear. Trimming took 3 bases from V and 8 from J, leaving 13 bases between them. The CDR3 loop spans 14 amino acids. Germline V CDR1 and CDR2: MNHEY, SMNVEV (reference sequence). The CDR3 here is CASSLTGGGEKLFF. The CDR3 DNA sequence: TGTGCCAGCAGTTTGACGGGAGGAGGAGAAAAACTGTTTTTT.

The gene calls are TRBV7-9 and TRBJ2-2, with D perhaps TRBD2 (6 bases). Germline V gene lookup returns CDR1 SEHNR and CDR2 FQNEAQ (reference sequence). The length of the CDR3 is 13 residues. Between the trimmed V and J ends, which lost 6 bases and 4 bases, there was a span of 9 bases. The CDR3 region is CASSWDFTGELFF. In DNA form, the CDR3 reads TGTGCCAGCAGTTGGGACTTCACCGGGGAGCTGTTTTTT.

Only one count was recorded for this clone. The rearrangement joins TRBV10-3 to TRBJ2-7, with 8 nucleotides matching TRBD1. Losses at the gene ends were 2 bases for V and 4 bases for J; bases not matched to a gene: 13. The germline V gene encodes CDR1 ENHRY and CDR2 SYGVKD. This CDR3 comprises 17 residues. CDR3 sequence: CAISETPPDRAGYEQYF. In nucleotides, the CDR3 is TGTGCCATCAGTGAGACCCCACCGGACAGGGCAGGATACGAGCAGTACTTC.

The chain recombines TRBV6-4 with TRBJ2-2; either TRBD1 or TRBD2 may supply D (6 bases each). Germline CDR1 and CDR2: MRHNA and SNTAGT. The CDR3 length is 15 residues. Trimming shortened V by 2 bases and J by 3 bases, and 10 bases separated the two germline ends. The CDR3 reads CASSDGGRDTGELFF. The DNA of the CDR3 is TGTGCCAGCAGTGACGGGGGGCGGGACACCGGGGAGCTGTTTTTT.

The chain carries TRBV11-3 and TRBJ2-7; weak D call: TRBD1 (6 bases). CDR3 length: 13 residues. Germline-derived CDR1 and CDR2 are SGHNT and YENEEA. Trimming removed 4 bases from V and 1 base from J, with 8 bases in between. CDR3 DNA: TGTGCCAGCAGCTCAACAGGGTCCTACGAGCAGTACTTC. This codes for CASSSTGSYEQYF.

This clone was recorded only once. The chain is built from TRBV5-1 and TRBJ1-2; D is possibly TRBD1 (6 bases). The germline CDR1 and CDR2 sequences are SGHRS and YFSETQ. V shed 0 bases and J shed 6 bases, with 12 bases lying between them. This CDR3 is built from 14 residues. The CDR3 sequence: CASSLGGQKDGYTF. In nucleotides, the CDR3 is TGCGCCAGCAGCTTGGGGGGGCAGAAGGATGGCTACACCTTC.

This chain uses TRBV7-3 with TRBJ2-1; TRBD1 is a possible D gene (6 bases). Trimming took off 5 bases at V and 8 bases at J, with 19 bases between the two ends. Germline values: CDR1 SGHTA, CDR2 FQGTGA. The CDR3 runs 15 residues. The CDR3 loop is CASSPEPRGFYEQFF. In nucleotides, the CDR3 is TGTGCCAGCAGCCCCGAACCGAGGGGGTTTTATGAGCAGTTCTTC.

The chain carries TRBV19 and TRBJ2-7; possible D gene TRBD1, 6 bases. This CDR3 has 16 residues. Germline assignment: CDR1 LNHDA and CDR2 SQIVND (reference sequence). Between the trimmed V and J ends, which lost 1 base and 0 bases, there was a span of 13 bases. The CDR3 region has the DNA TGTGCCAGTAGTATAGTATCCGGGACACTCTCCTACGAGCAGTACTTC. Translated: CASSIVSGTLSYEQYF.

This chain links TRBV30 with TRBJ1-5; the D gene is possibly TRBD1 (5 bases). The V gene's germline CDR1 is GTSNPN and CDR2 SVGIG (reference sequence). CDR3 length: 13 amino acids. The ends were cut back, 3 bases at V and 7 bases at J, with 13 bases in the middle. CDR3 loop: CAWRGQGGQPQHF. In nucleotides, the CDR3 is TGTGCCTGGAGGGGGCAGGGAGGACAGCCCCAGCATTTT.

The chain joins TRBV10-3 to TRBJ1-6; 8 nucleotides agree with TRBD1. V was clipped by 10 bases and J by 7 bases; unmatched bases: 18. The CDR3 is 17 residues long. CDR1 is ENHRY and CDR2 is SYGVKD in the germline V gene. CDR3 nucleotide sequence: TGTGCCACCACAGTGAGTGACTTCCAGGGGGCGAATTCACCCCTCCACTTT. As protein: CATTVSDFQGANSPLHF.

The gene calls are TRBV28 and TRBJ2-7; TRBD1 matches at 7 bases. There are 16 residues in the CDR3. Germline CDR1 and CDR2: MDHEN and SYDVKM. With 3 bases clipped from V and 3 bases from J, the junction kept 11 bases outside the gene matches. The CDR3 is CASSFTIGTVLYEQYF. In DNA, the CDR3 is TGTGCCAGCAGTTTCACTATCGGGACAGTCCTCTACGAGCAGTACTTC.

The gene calls are TRBV11-3 and TRBJ1-1, with D unclear. Deletions cut 2 bases from V and 0 bases from J, with 7 bases between. The CDR3 extends over 14 amino acids. Germline V gene data show CDR1 as SGHNT and CDR2 as YENEEA. In DNA, the CDR3 is TGTGCCAGCAGCTTACCGTGGATGAACACTGAAGCTTTCTTT. Its translation is CASSLPWMNTEAFF.